The rows below give T cell receptor beta chains drawn from one sample of a study of T cells in Graves' hyperthyroidism and ophthalmopathy. TCRdb re-called the multiplex PCR reads with MiXCR, one entry per CDR3 protein. The table records about 620,000 distinct CDR3 sequences, roughly 15% of them present only once. Specimen: blood. The origin of the receptors is a woman in her 30s with Graves' hyperthyroidism. Both conserved end residues are part of each CDR3. Fields, in order: CDR3 protein, CDR3 DNA, J gene, clone size, D gene, V gene. D genes are given only for firm matches. Size is stated for part of the rows, as once, few or many counts, or as a class when the clone is expanded.

cdr3_aa: CASSSRTSAYNEQFF
cdr3_nt: TGTGCCAGCAGTTCTCGGACTAGCGCCTACAATGAGCAGTTCTTC
j_call: TRBJ2-1
clone_size: many
d_call: TRBD2
v_call: TRBV12-3/TRBV12-4

cdr3_aa: CASSIAGGEKLFF
cdr3_nt: TGTGCCAGTAGTATCGCGGGAGGTGAAAAACTGTTTTTT
j_call: TRBJ1-4
clone_size: NA
d_call: NA
v_call: TRBV19

cdr3_aa: CASSLGRQNGYTF
cdr3_nt: TGTGCCAGCAGCTTAGGTCGGCAGAATGGCTACACCTTC
j_call: TRBJ1-2
clone_size: NA
d_call: NA
v_call: TRBV7-9

cdr3_aa: CSVRHVTGELFF
cdr3_nt: TGCAGCGTGCGACATGTAACCGGGGAGCTGTTTTTT
j_call: TRBJ2-2
clone_size: few
d_call: NA
v_call: TRBV29-1

cdr3_aa: CASNQLDRGQGSTQYF
cdr3_nt: TGTGCCAGCAATCAGCTTGACAGGGGGCAAGGCAGTACGCAGTATTTT
j_call: TRBJ2-3
clone_size: many
d_call: TRBD1
v_call: TRBV7-6

cdr3_aa: CASSRGTREALREQYF
cdr3_nt: TGTGCCAGCAGTAGGGGGACCCGGGAGGCCCTCCGAGAGCAGTACTTC
j_call: TRBJ2-7
clone_size: many
d_call: NA
v_call: TRBV2

cdr3_aa: CASSQGRGGSYEQYF
cdr3_nt: TGCGCCAGCAGCCAAGGAAGGGGGGGCTCCTACGAGCAGTACTTC
j_call: TRBJ2-7
clone_size: NA
d_call: NA
v_call: TRBV4-3

cdr3_aa: CASSFGTSGPYEQYF
cdr3_nt: TGTGCCAGCAGTTTCGGGACTAGCGGGCCCTACGAGCAGTACTTC
j_call: TRBJ2-7
clone_size: NA
d_call: TRBD2
v_call: TRBV6-2/TRBV6-3

cdr3_aa: CASSSWTGKETQYF
cdr3_nt: TGTGCCAGCAGCTCATGGACAGGGAAAGAGACCCAGTACTTC
j_call: TRBJ2-5
clone_size: few
d_call: TRBD1
v_call: TRBV14

cdr3_aa: CASRPMDRPGEQYF
cdr3_nt: TGTGCCAGCAGGCCCATGGACAGGCCGGGCGAGCAGTACTTC
j_call: TRBJ2-7
clone_size: many
d_call: TRBD1
v_call: TRBV6-1

cdr3_aa: CASSLATGDYTDTQYF
cdr3_nt: TGTGCCAGCAGCTTAGCGACAGGGGACTACACAGATACGCAGTATTTT
j_call: TRBJ2-3
clone_size: NA
d_call: NA
v_call: TRBV7-8

cdr3_aa: CASSSKQGARETQYF
cdr3_nt: TGTGCCAGCAGTTCAAAACAGGGTGCGCGGGAGACCCAGTACTTC
j_call: TRBJ2-5
clone_size: few
d_call: NA
v_call: TRBV27

cdr3_aa: CASSFTMNTEAFF
cdr3_nt: TGTGCCAGCAGTTTTACGATGAACACTGAAGCTTTCTTT
j_call: TRBJ1-1
clone_size: many
d_call: NA
v_call: TRBV27

cdr3_aa: CASRLPGHDGVSYEQYF
cdr3_nt: TGTGCCAGCAGACTTCCGGGCCATGACGGGGTTTCCTACGAGCAGTACTTC
j_call: TRBJ2-7
clone_size: many
d_call: NA
v_call: TRBV2

cdr3_aa: CSVGNRGYEQYF
cdr3_nt: TGCAGCGTTGGAAACAGGGGGTACGAGCAGTACTTC
j_call: TRBJ2-7
clone_size: many
d_call: TRBD1
v_call: TRBV29-1

cdr3_aa: CASSPGSSTDTQYF
cdr3_nt: TGTGCCAGCTCACCGGGGTCTAGCACAGATACGCAGTATTTT
j_call: TRBJ2-3
clone_size: many
d_call: NA
v_call: TRBV18

cdr3_aa: CASRAGRNNQPQHF
cdr3_nt: TGTGCCAGCAGAGCGGGCCGGAATAATCAGCCCCAGCATTTT
j_call: TRBJ1-5
clone_size: many
d_call: NA
v_call: TRBV2

cdr3_aa: CASSQDAGGIGGYTF
cdr3_nt: TGCGCCAGCAGCCAAGACGCAGGGGGAATAGGTGGCTACACCTTC
j_call: TRBJ1-2
clone_size: NA
d_call: TRBD1
v_call: TRBV4-1

cdr3_aa: CASSLTPAGGTQYF
cdr3_nt: TGTGCCAGCAGCCTTACCCCGGCGGGAGGGACCCAGTACTTC
j_call: TRBJ2-5
clone_size: few
d_call: TRBD2
v_call: TRBV27

cdr3_aa: CSARVGGGPNEQFF
cdr3_nt: TGCAGTGCTAGAGTGGGGGGAGGGCCCAATGAGCAGTTCTTC
j_call: TRBJ2-1
clone_size: many
d_call: TRBD2
v_call: TRBV20-1

cdr3_aa: CSARQVTTSPLHF
cdr3_nt: TGCAGTGCTAGACAGGTTACGACTTCACCCCTCCACTTT
j_call: TRBJ1-6
clone_size: few
d_call: NA
v_call: TRBV20-1

cdr3_aa: CASSPRTSGMADTQYF
cdr3_nt: TGTGCCAGCAGCCCCCGGACTAGCGGGATGGCAGATACGCAGTATTTT
j_call: TRBJ2-3
clone_size: NA
d_call: TRBD2
v_call: TRBV9

cdr3_aa: CASSVLGQMNTEAFF
cdr3_nt: TGTGCCAGCAGCGTACTGGGACAGATGAACACTGAAGCTTTCTTT
j_call: TRBJ1-1
clone_size: NA
d_call: TRBD1
v_call: TRBV9

cdr3_aa: CSARFRWTEPQHF
cdr3_nt: TGCAGTGCTAGGTTTCGGTGGACCGAGCCCCAGCATTTT
j_call: TRBJ1-5
clone_size: few
d_call: NA
v_call: TRBV20-1

cdr3_aa: CASSLLGASTDTQYF
cdr3_nt: TGTGCCAGCAGTCTCCTGGGGGCGAGCACAGATACGCAGTATTTT
j_call: TRBJ2-3
clone_size: many
d_call: NA
v_call: TRBV28

cdr3_aa: CAWREGGTEAFF
cdr3_nt: TGTGCCTGGAGGGAGGGGGGAACTGAAGCTTTCTTT
j_call: TRBJ1-1
clone_size: few
d_call: NA
v_call: TRBV30

cdr3_aa: CASSVVDGSHNEQFF
cdr3_nt: TGTGCCAGCAGCGTAGTAGACGGCAGCCACAATGAGCAGTTCTTC
j_call: TRBJ2-1
clone_size: few
d_call: NA
v_call: TRBV9

cdr3_aa: CASSEASGRRDEQFF
cdr3_nt: TGTGCCAGCAGTGAGGCTAGCGGGAGGAGGGATGAGCAGTTCTTC
j_call: TRBJ2-1
clone_size: many
d_call: TRBD2
v_call: TRBV6-1

cdr3_aa: CAWNLMLNQPQHF
cdr3_nt: TGTGCCTGGAATTTGATGCTTAATCAGCCCCAGCATTTT
j_call: TRBJ1-5
clone_size: many
d_call: NA
v_call: TRBV30

cdr3_aa: CAWANGQNYGYTF
cdr3_nt: TGTGCCTGGGCTAACGGACAAAACTATGGCTACACCTTC
j_call: TRBJ1-2
clone_size: many
d_call: NA
v_call: TRBV30

cdr3_aa: CASSQVLVGGGTDTQYF
cdr3_nt: TGCGCCAGCAGCCAAGTCCTCGTGGGAGGGGGCACAGATACGCAGTATTTT
j_call: TRBJ2-3
clone_size: NA
d_call: TRBD2
v_call: TRBV4-3

cdr3_aa: CSARAGDSTDTQYF
cdr3_nt: TGCAGTGCTAGGGCGGGGGATAGCACAGATACGCAGTATTTT
j_call: TRBJ2-3
clone_size: NA
d_call: TRBD2
v_call: TRBV20-1

cdr3_aa: CANSAGDGNEQFF
cdr3_nt: TGTGCCAACTCCGCCGGGGATGGGAATGAGCAGTTCTTC
j_call: TRBJ2-1
clone_size: many
d_call: NA
v_call: TRBV28

cdr3_aa: CASKTLGEQYF
cdr3_nt: TGTGCCAGCAAGACCCTGGGGGAGCAGTACTTC
j_call: TRBJ2-7
clone_size: NA
d_call: NA
v_call: TRBV6-1

cdr3_aa: CASSYYLTDFTEAFF
cdr3_nt: TGTGCCAGCAGTTACTATCTAACGGACTTCACTGAAGCTTTCTTT
j_call: TRBJ1-1
clone_size: few
d_call: NA
v_call: TRBV6-2/TRBV6-3

cdr3_aa: CASSKQDRTQETQYF
cdr3_nt: TGCGCCAGCAGCAAACAAGACAGGACGCAAGAGACCCAGTACTTC
j_call: TRBJ2-5
clone_size: NA
d_call: NA
v_call: TRBV4-1

cdr3_aa: CASSLGLAGGLYEQYF
cdr3_nt: TGTGCCAGCAGCTTAGGGCTAGCGGGAGGGCTGTACGAGCAGTACTTC
j_call: TRBJ2-7
clone_size: many
d_call: TRBD2
v_call: TRBV7-2

cdr3_aa: CASGPGQMNTEAFF
cdr3_nt: TGTGCCAGCGGGCCGGGACAGATGAACACTGAAGCTTTCTTT
j_call: TRBJ1-1
clone_size: few
d_call: TRBD1
v_call: TRBV6-2/TRBV6-3

cdr3_aa: CASSWGRGSPEAFF
cdr3_nt: TGTGCCAGCAGTTGGGGGAGGGGGTCCCCTGAAGCTTTCTTT
j_call: TRBJ1-1
clone_size: few
d_call: NA
v_call: TRBV6-1

cdr3_aa: CSAKKLAGDYNEQFF
cdr3_nt: TGCAGTGCTAAAAAACTAGCGGGAGACTACAATGAGCAGTTCTTC
j_call: TRBJ2-1
clone_size: many
d_call: TRBD2
v_call: TRBV20-1

cdr3_aa: CASSPGSGRFYEQYF
cdr3_nt: TGTGCCAGCTCACCGGGTAGCGGGAGATTCTACGAGCAGTACTTC
j_call: TRBJ2-7
clone_size: few
d_call: TRBD2
v_call: TRBV18

cdr3_aa: CASSPGLAGISYNEQFF
cdr3_nt: TGTGCCAGCTCACCGGGACTAGCGGGAATCTCCTACAATGAGCAGTTCTTC
j_call: TRBJ2-1
clone_size: NA
d_call: TRBD2
v_call: TRBV18

cdr3_aa: CASSLTGGITEAFF
cdr3_nt: TGTGCCAGCAGCTTGACAGGGGGCATCACTGAAGCTTTCTTT
j_call: TRBJ1-1
clone_size: many
d_call: TRBD1
v_call: TRBV11-2

cdr3_aa: CASSLEVGREAFF
cdr3_nt: TGTGCCAGCAGCTTAGAAGTGGGGCGTGAAGCTTTCTTT
j_call: TRBJ1-1
clone_size: many
d_call: NA
v_call: TRBV7-2

cdr3_aa: CASSPPSGAKIYEQYF
cdr3_nt: TGTGCCAGCTCACCACCGTCAGGGGCTAAAATCTACGAGCAGTACTTC
j_call: TRBJ2-7
clone_size: few
d_call: NA
v_call: TRBV18

cdr3_aa: CASSKGGSSYNSPLHF
cdr3_nt: TGTGCCAGCAGTAAAGGGGGCAGCTCCTATAATTCACCCCTCCACTTT
j_call: TRBJ1-6
clone_size: many
d_call: TRBD1
v_call: TRBV28

cdr3_aa: CASRAGGQLASYEQYF
cdr3_nt: TGTGCCAGCAGGGCGGGTGGACAGTTAGCCTCCTACGAGCAGTACTTC
j_call: TRBJ2-7
clone_size: many
d_call: NA
v_call: TRBV7-9

cdr3_aa: CASSYSMLGAKHEQYF
cdr3_nt: TGTGCCAGCAGTTACTCGATGTTGGGGGCGAAACACGAGCAGTACTTC
j_call: TRBJ2-7
clone_size: NA
d_call: NA
v_call: TRBV6-6

cdr3_aa: CASSESAGGWGRSYNEQFF
cdr3_nt: TGTGCCAGCAGTGAATCGGCGGGAGGGTGGGGTCGCTCCTACAATGAGCAGTTCTTC
j_call: TRBJ2-1
clone_size: few
d_call: TRBD2
v_call: TRBV2

cdr3_aa: CASSEGETGRAKETQYF
cdr3_nt: TGTGCCAGCTCAGAGGGGGAAACAGGGAGGGCTAAAGAGACCCAGTACTTC
j_call: TRBJ2-5
clone_size: few
d_call: NA
v_call: TRBV12-3/TRBV12-4

cdr3_aa: CASTTSTSGNEQFF
cdr3_nt: TGTGCCAGCACCACCTCGACTAGCGGGAATGAGCAGTTCTTC
j_call: TRBJ2-1
clone_size: few
d_call: TRBD2
v_call: TRBV27

cdr3_aa: CASSYVVDTQYF
cdr3_nt: TGTGCCAGCAGTTACGTGGTAGATACGCAGTATTTT
j_call: TRBJ2-3
clone_size: many
d_call: NA
v_call: TRBV6-2/TRBV6-3

cdr3_aa: CASSELRGRYGYTF
cdr3_nt: TGTGCCAGCAGTGAACTCAGGGGGCGTTATGGCTACACCTTC
j_call: TRBJ1-2
clone_size: NA
d_call: TRBD1
v_call: TRBV2

cdr3_aa: CASSPPSRAATNEKLFF
cdr3_nt: TGTGCCAGCTCACCACCCTCCAGGGCTGCAACTAATGAAAAACTGTTTTTT
j_call: TRBJ1-4
clone_size: few
d_call: NA
v_call: TRBV18

cdr3_aa: CASGKRERTNEKLFF
cdr3_nt: TGTGCCAGCGGGAAAAGGGAACGAACTAATGAAAAACTGTTTTTT
j_call: TRBJ1-4
clone_size: many
d_call: NA
v_call: TRBV2

cdr3_aa: CASSPPRGRDGTEAFF
cdr3_nt: TGTGCCAGCTCACCACCGAGGGGGCGAGATGGCACTGAAGCTTTCTTT
j_call: TRBJ1-1
clone_size: NA
d_call: TRBD1
v_call: TRBV18

cdr3_aa: CASSARYGDASYEQYF
cdr3_nt: TGTGCCAGCAGCGCACGATATGGGGACGCCTCCTACGAGCAGTACTTC
j_call: TRBJ2-7
clone_size: many
d_call: NA
v_call: TRBV7-2

cdr3_aa: CSAQGGSGRFSEQFF
cdr3_nt: TGCAGTGCACAGGGGGGTAGCGGGAGATTCAGTGAGCAGTTCTTC
j_call: TRBJ2-1
clone_size: many
d_call: NA
v_call: TRBV20-1

cdr3_aa: CASSPRTGGAYGYTF
cdr3_nt: TGTGCCAGCAGCCCTAGGACAGGGGGTGCCTATGGCTACACCTTC
j_call: TRBJ1-2
clone_size: many
d_call: TRBD1
v_call: TRBV11-2